This is a list of T cell receptor beta chains from one sample in a study of HIV-infected patients and healthy controls. In TCRdb, the 5' RACE reads were re-called with MiXCR into one record per CDR3 protein. The repertoire holds thousands of distinct CDR3 sequences, with under 6% as singletons. Sequenced: blood. All receptors come from an adult in good health. CDR3s include the opening cysteine and the closing phenylalanine or tryptophan. D genes are given only for firm matches. The listing skips clone size in some rows; elsewhere it reads once, few, many or a size class.

d_call clone_size j_call v_call cdr3_aa cdr3_nt
TRBD2 medium-sized TRBJ2-3 TRBV28 CAIAGGGSTDTQYF TGTGCCATAGCGGGGGGCGGGAGTACAGATACGCAGTATTTT
TRBD1 medium-sized TRBJ2-2 TRBV6-2/TRBV6-3 CASKSEGATGELFF TGTGCCAGCAAAAGCGAGGGGGCGACCGGGGAGCTGTTTTTT
TRBD1 medium-sized TRBJ2-7 TRBV20-1 CSAAGTGGYEQYF TGCAGTGCTGCCGGGACAGGGGGCTACGAGCAGTACTTC
NA medium-sized TRBJ2-7 TRBV7-2 CASSTLRTGNYEQYF TGTGCCAGCAGCACGTTGCGTACTGGAAACTACGAGCAGTACTTC
NA medium-sized TRBJ1-1 TRBV12-3/TRBV12-4 CASSPGREAFF TGTGCCAGCAGTCCCGGGCGTGAAGCTTTCTTT
NA NA TRBJ1-4 TRBV19 CASSIRVTVATNEKLFF TGTGCCAGTAGTATACGAGTGACAGTCGCAACTAATGAAAAACTGTTTTTT
NA medium-sized TRBJ2-7 TRBV7-9 CASSLEEGAHYEQYF TGTGCCAGCAGCTTAGAGGAGGGGGCCCACTACGAGCAGTACTTC
TRBD1 NA TRBJ1-1 TRBV12-3/TRBV12-4 CASSPGQLNTEAFF TGTGCCAGCAGCCCGGGACAGCTAAACACTGAAGCTTTCTTT
TRBD1 NA TRBJ1-5 TRBV7-9 CASSLVWAGGDQPQHF TGTGCCAGCAGCTTAGTTTGGGCAGGGGGCGACCAGCCCCAGCATTTT
TRBD2 few TRBJ2-1 TRBV2 CASSRRGRNEQFF TGTGCCAGCAGTCGGCGGGGGAGGAATGAGCAGTTCTTC
NA many TRBJ2-1 TRBV2 CASSAGPISYNEQFF TGTGCCAGCAGTGCGGGACCGATTTCCTACAATGAGCAGTTCTTC
NA many TRBJ2-6 TRBV28 CASIFGKSGANVLTF TGTGCCAGCATTTTCGGGAAATCTGGGGCCAACGTCCTGACTTTC
TRBD1 many TRBJ2-1 TRBV7-8 CASSLLKQGASNEQFF TGTGCCAGCAGCTTACTCAAACAGGGGGCGTCCAATGAGCAGTTCTTC